This T cell receptor (beta chain) derives from a study of blood T cell repertoires in COVID-19. Study as a whole: COVID-19 samples from acute and convalescent phases originated in the United States, Italy and Spain. Sources were T cells, B-cell-depleted T cells, or PBMCs; the material itself was cDNA or gDNA.

In the study's own analysis: Quantification of nucleated cells was approximated via reference gene primer amplification. Sequencing used immunoSEQ multiplex PCR; TCRdb keeps in-frame clones, though not all of them. That table supplies the V and J calls and clone size; D and trimming were determined from the DNA. This table has some 51,000 clones, 88% appearing once. The sequence was collected from a man over 45 with active COVID-19. Sequenced input: peripheral blood.

The CDR3 loop reads CASSQDPGRGSYTF. The DNA of the CDR3 is TGCGCCAGCAGCCAAGATCCAGGTAGGGGAAGCTACACCTTC. This chain uses TRBV4-1 with TRBJ1-2, with D perhaps matching TRBD1 (5 bases). The CDR3 is 14 amino acids. The V gene's germline CDR1 is MGHRA and CDR2 YSYEKL. Trimming took off 0 bases at V and 9 bases at J, with 14 bases between the two ends.